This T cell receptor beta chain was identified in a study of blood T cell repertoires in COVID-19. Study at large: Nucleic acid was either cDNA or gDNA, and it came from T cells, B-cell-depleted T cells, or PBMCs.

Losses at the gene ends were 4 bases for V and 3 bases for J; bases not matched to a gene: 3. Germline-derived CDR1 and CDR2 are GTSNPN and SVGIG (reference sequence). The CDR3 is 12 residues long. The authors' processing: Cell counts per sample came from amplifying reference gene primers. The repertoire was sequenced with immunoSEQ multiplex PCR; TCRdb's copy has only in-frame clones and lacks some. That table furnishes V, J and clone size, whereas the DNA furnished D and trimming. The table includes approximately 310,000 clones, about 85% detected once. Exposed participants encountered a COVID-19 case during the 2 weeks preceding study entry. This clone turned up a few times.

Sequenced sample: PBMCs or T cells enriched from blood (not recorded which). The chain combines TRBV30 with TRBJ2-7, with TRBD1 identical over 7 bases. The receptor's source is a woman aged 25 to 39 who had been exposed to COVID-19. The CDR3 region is CAWKTGNYEQYF. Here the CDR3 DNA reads TGTGCCTGGAAGACAGGGAACTACGAGCAGTACTTC.